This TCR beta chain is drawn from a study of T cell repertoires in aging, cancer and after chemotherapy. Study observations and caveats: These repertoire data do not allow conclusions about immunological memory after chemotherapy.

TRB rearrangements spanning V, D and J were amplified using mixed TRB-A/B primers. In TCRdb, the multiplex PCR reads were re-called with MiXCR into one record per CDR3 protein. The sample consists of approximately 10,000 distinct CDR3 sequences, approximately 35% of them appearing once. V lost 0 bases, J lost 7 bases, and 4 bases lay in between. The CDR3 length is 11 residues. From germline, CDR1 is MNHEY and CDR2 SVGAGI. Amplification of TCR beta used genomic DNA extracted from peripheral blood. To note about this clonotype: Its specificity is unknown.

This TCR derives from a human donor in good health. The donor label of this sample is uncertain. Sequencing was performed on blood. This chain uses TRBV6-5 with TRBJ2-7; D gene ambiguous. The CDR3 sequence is CASSYSGEQYF. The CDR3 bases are TGTGCCAGCAGTTACTCGGGTGAGCAGTACTTC.